This TCR beta chain was captured by sequencing in a study of spatial heterogeneity in lung cancer. Study at large: Counts of TCR transcripts in tumor regions correlated strongly with a matched bulk RNA-seq T cell module score. General study results and limits: Alpha chain coverage of tumor T cells was estimated at roughly 6.9%, and beta chain coverage at about 13%. Within tumors, counts of expanded alpha and beta TCRs tracked tumor mutation counts.

Time point defined: sample taken at primary tumor resection. The donors were approximately 70 patients with non-small cell lung cancer that was early-stage and untreated. Whole RNA from tumor, nontumor lung or frozen PBMC was sequenced unsorted. MiXCR, run by TCRdb on the 5' RACE reads, gives a single entry per CDR3 protein. Among roughly 5,300 distinct CDR3 sequences listed, over 7.5% were seen once. This clonotype ranks as medium-sized. Antigen: not known. Sequencing used lung tumor tissue, obtained at surgery. The source is a female donor with early-stage non-small cell lung cancer.

CDR3 residues: CASSEFRQTGDYGYTF. The CDR3 DNA reads TGTGCCAGCAGTGAATTCCGACAGACAGGCGACTATGGCTACACCTTC. The rearrangement links TRBV6-1 to TRBJ1-2; a possible D gene is TRBD1 (6 bases). V dropped 2 bases and J dropped 3 bases, with 16 bases sitting between them. CDR1 and CDR2 (germline): MNHNS, SASEGT. The CDR3 contains 16 residues.